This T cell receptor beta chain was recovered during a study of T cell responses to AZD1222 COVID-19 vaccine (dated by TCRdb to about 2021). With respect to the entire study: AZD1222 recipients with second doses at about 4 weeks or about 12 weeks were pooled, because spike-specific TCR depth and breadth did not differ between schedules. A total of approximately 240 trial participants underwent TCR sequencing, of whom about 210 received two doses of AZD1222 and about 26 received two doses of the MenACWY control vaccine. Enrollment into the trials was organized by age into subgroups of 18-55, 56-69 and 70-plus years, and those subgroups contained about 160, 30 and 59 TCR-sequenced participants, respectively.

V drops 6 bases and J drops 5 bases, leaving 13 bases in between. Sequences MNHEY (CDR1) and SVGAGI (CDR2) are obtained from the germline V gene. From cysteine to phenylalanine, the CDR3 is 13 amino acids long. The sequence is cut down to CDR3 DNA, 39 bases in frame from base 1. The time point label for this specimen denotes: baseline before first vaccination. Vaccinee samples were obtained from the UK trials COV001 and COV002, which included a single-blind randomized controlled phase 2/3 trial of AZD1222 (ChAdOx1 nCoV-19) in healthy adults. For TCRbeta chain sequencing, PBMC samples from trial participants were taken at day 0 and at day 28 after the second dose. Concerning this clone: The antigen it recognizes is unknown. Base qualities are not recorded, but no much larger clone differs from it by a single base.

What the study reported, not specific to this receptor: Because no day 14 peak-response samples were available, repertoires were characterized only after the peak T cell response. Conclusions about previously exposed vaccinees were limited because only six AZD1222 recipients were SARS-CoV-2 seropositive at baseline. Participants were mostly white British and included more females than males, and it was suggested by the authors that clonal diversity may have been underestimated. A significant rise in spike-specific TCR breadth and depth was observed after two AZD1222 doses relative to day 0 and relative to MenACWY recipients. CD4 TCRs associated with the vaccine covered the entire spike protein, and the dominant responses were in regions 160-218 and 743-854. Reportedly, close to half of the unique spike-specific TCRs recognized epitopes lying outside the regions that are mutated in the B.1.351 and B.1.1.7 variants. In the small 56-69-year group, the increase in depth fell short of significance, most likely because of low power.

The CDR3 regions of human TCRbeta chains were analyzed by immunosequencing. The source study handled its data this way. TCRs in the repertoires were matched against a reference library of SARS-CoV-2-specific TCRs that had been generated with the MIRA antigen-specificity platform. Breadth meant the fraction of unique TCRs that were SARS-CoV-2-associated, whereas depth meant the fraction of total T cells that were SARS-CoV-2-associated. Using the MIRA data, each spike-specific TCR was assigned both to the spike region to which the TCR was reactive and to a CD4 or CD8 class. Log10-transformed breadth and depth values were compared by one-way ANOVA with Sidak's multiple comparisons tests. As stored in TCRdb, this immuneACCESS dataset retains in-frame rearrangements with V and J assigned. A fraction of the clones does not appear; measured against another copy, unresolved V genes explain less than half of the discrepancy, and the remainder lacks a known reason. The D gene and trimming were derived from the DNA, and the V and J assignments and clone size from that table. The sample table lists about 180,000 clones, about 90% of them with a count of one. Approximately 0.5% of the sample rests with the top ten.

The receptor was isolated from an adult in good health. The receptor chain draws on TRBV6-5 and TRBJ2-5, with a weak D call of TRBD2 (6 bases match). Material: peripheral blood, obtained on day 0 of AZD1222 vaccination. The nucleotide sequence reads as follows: TGTGCCAGCAGGCCGGGAGATACCGAGACCCAGTACTTC. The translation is CASRPGDTETQYF.